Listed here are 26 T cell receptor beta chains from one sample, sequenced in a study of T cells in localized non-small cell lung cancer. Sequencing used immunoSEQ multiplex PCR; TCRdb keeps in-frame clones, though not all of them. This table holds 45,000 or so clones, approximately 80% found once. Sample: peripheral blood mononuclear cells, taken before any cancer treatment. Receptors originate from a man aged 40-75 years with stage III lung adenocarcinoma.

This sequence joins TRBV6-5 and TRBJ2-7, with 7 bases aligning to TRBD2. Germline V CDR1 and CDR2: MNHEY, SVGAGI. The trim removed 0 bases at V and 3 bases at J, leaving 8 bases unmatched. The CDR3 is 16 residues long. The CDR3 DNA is TGTGCCAGCAGTTACTCGAAAATTCGCGGGAGCTACGAGCAGTACTTC. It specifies CASSYSKIRGSYEQYF.

The CDR3 region has the DNA TGTGCCATCAGTGATCCCAGGGTTCGCGAGACCCAGTACTTC. It codes for CAISDPRVRETQYF. The gene calls are TRBV10-3 and TRBJ2-5; D is possibly TRBD1 (5 bases). Deletions cut 3 bases from V and 5 bases from J, with 13 bases between. The V gene's germline CDR1 is ENHRY and CDR2 SYGVKD. This CDR3 has 14 residues.

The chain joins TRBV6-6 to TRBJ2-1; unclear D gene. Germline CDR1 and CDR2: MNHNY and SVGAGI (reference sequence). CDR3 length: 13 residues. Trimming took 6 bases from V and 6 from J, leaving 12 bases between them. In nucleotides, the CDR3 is TGTGCCAGCAGGCCGCCCGGCGTCAATGAGCAGTTCTTC. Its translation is CASRPPGVNEQFF.

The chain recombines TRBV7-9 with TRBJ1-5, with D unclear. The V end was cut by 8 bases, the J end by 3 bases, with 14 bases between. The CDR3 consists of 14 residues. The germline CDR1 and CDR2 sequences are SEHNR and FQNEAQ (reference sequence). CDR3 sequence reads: CASQEGLLNQPQHF. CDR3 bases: TGTGCCAGCCAGGAAGGCCTCCTCAATCAGCCCCAGCATTTT.

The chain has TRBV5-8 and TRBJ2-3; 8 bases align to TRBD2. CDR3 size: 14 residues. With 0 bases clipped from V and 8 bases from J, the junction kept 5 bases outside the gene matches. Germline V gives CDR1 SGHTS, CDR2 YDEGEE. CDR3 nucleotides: TGTGCCAGCAGCTTGGAAGCGGGGGCCGGTACGCAGTATTTT. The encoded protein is CASSLEAGAGTQYF. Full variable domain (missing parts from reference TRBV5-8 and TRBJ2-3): EAGVTQSPTHLIKTRGQQATLRCSPISGHTSVYWYQQALGLGLQFLLWYDEGEERNRGNFPPRFSGRQFPNYSSELNVNALELEDSALYLCASSLEAGAGTQYFGPGTRLTVL.

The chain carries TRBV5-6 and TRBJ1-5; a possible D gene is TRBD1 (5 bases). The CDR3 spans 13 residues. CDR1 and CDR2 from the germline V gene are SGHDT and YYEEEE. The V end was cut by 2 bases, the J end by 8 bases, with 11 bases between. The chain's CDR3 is CASSLTLGEPQHF. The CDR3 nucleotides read TGTGCCAGCAGCTTAACATTGGGGGAGCCCCAGCATTTT.

CDR3 amino acids: CASRFDGHQAYEQYF. The CDR3 region has the DNA TGTGCAAGTCGCTTTGACGGACATCAAGCCTACGAGCAGTACTTC. The V call is TRBV12-2, the J call TRBJ2-7; the D call in the table, TRBD1, was not verified against the DNA. TRBV12-2 is a known pseudogene. The CDR3 extends over 15 amino acids.

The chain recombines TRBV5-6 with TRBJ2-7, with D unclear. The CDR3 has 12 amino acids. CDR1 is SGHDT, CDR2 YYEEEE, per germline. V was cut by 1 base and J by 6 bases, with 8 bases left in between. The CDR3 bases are TGTGCCAGCAGCTTGTCGAGTACCGAGCAGTACTTC. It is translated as CASSLSSTEQYF.

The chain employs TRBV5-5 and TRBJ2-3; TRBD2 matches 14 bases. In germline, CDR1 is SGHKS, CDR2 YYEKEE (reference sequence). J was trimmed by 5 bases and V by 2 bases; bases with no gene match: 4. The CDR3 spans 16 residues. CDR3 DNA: TGTGCCAGCAGCTTAGAGACTAGCGGGGGGGTAGATACGCAGTATTTT. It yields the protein CASSLETSGGVDTQYF.

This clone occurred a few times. CDR3 sequence reads: CAIRDKTGKGTQYF. CDR3 nucleotides: TGTGCCATCAGGGACAAGACAGGGAAAGGGACCCAGTACTTC. The chain employs TRBV10-3 and TRBJ2-5; 7 positions match TRBD1. In germline, CDR1 is ENHRY, CDR2 SYGVKD. With 6 bases clipped from V and 7 bases from J, the junction kept 11 bases outside the gene matches. The CDR3 runs to 14 residues.

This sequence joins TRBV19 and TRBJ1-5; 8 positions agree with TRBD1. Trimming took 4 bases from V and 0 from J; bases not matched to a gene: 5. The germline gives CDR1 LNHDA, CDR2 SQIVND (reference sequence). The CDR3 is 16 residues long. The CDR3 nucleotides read TGTGCCAGTAGTAGGACAGGGACCTTTAGCAATCAGCCCCAGCATTTT. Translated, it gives CASSRTGTFSNQPQHF.

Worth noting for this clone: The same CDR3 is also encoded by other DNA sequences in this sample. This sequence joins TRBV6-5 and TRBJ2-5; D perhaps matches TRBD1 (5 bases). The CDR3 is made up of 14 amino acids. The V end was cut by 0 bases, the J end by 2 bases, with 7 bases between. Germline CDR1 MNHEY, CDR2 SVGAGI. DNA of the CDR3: TGTGCCAGCAGTTACTCGGCAGGGCAAGAGACCCAGTACTTC. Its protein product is CASSYSAGQETQYF.

The CDR3 nucleotides are TGTGCCAGCAGCTACCTATTTGGGACGGACCAAGAGACCCAGTACTTC. Its protein is CASSYLFGTDQETQYF. The rearrangement joins TRBV11-2 to TRBJ2-5; either TRBD1 or TRBD2 may fit D (5 bases each). The CDR3 consists of 16 residues. CDR1 SGHAT and CDR2 FQNNGV come from the germline V gene. V was trimmed by 4 bases and J by 0 bases, leaving 15 bases between them.

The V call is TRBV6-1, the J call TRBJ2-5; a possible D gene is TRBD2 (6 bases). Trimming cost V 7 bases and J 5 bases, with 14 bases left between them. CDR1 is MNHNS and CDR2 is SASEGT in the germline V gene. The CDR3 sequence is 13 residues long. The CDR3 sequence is CASMGLYEETQYF. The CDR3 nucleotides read TGTGCCAGCATGGGACTCTACGAGGAGACCCAGTACTTC.

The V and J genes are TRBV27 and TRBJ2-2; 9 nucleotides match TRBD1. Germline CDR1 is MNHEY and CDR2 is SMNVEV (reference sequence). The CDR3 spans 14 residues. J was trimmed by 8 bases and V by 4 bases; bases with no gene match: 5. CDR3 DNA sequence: TGTGCCAGCAGTTCCGGGACAGGGATTGGGGAGCTGTTTTTT. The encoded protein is CASSSGTGIGELFF.

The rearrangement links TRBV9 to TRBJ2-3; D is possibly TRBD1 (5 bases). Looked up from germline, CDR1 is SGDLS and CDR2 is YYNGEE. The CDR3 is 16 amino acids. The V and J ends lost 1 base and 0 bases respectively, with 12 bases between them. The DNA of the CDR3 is TGTGCCAGCAGCGTAATTGGGGCCTCTAGCACAGATACGCAGTATTTT. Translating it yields CASSVIGASSTDTQYF.

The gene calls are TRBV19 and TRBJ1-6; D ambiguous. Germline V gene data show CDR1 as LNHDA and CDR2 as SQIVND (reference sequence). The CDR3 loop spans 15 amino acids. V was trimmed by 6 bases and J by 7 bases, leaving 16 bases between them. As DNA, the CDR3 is TGTGCCAGTAGACTGACCGACAAGGAGAATTCACCCCTCCACTTT. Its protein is CASRLTDKENSPLHF. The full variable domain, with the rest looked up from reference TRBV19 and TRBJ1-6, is DGGITQSPKYLFRKEGQNVTLSCEQNLNHDAMYWYRQDPGQGLRLIYYSQIVNDFQKGDIAEGYSVSREKKESFPLTVTSAQKNPTAFYLCASRLTDKENSPLHFGNGTRLTVT.

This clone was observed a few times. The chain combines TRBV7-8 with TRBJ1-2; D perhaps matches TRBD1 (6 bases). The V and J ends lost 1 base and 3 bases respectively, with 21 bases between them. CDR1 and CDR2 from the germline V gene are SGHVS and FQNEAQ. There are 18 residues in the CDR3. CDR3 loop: CASSLVGFEDSAHYGYTF. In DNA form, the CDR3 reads TGTGCCAGCAGCTTAGTGGGGTTTGAGGACAGCGCTCACTATGGCTACACCTTC.

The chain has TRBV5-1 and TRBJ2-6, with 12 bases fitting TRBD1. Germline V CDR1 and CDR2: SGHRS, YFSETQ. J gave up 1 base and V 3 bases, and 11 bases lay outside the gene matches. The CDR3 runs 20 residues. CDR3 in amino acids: CASSSNRDRGPGSGANVLTF. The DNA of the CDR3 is TGCGCCAGCAGCTCTAACCGGGACAGGGGGCCGGGGTCTGGGGCCAACGTCCTGACTTTC.

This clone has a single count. DNA of the CDR3: TGTGCCAGCAGTTTACAGGGAGTCCACGAGCAGTACTTC. The encoded protein is CASSLQGVHEQYF. The chain is built from TRBV6-5 and TRBJ2-7; TRBD1 is a possible D gene (6 bases). Trimming cost V 4 bases and J 5 bases, with 12 bases left between them. From germline, CDR1 is MNHEY and CDR2 SVGAGI. The length of the CDR3 is 13 residues.

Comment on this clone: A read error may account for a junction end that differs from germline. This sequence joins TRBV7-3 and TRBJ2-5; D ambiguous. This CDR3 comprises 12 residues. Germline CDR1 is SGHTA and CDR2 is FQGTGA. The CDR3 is CASRSDTLEADF. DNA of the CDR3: TGTGCCAGCCGTTCCGATACCCTGGAAGCAGACTTC.

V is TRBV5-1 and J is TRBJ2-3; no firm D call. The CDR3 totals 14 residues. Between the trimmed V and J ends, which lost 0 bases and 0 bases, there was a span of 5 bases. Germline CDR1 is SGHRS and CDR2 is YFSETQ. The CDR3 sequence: CASSLELSTDTQYF. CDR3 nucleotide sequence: TGCGCCAGCAGCTTGGAACTCAGCACAGATACGCAGTATTTT.

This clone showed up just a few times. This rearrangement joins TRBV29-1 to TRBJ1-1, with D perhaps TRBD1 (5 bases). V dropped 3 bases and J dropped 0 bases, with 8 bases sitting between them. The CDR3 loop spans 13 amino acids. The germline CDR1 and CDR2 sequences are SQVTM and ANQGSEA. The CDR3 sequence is CSVETAMNTEAFF. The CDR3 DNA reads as TGCAGCGTTGAGACAGCTATGAACACTGAAGCTTTCTTT.

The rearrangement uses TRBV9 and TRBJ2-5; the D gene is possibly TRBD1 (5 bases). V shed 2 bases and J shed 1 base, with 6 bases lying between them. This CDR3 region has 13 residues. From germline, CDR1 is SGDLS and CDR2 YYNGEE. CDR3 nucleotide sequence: TGTGCCAGCAGCGTCCAGGGCCAAGAGACCCAGTACTTC. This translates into CASSVQGQETQYF.

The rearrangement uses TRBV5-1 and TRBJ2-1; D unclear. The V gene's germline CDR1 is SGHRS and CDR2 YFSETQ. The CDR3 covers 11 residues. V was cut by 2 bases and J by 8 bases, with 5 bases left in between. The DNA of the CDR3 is TGCGCCAGCAGCTTTAGGGATGAGCAGTTCTTC. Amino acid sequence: CASSFRDEQFF.

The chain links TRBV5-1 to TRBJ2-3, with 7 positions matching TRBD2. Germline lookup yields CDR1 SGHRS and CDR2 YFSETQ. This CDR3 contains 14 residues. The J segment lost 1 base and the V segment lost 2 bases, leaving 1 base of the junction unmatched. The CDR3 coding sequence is TGCGCCAGCAGCTTCACTAGCGGCACAGATACGCAGTATTTT. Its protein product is CASSFTSGTDTQYF. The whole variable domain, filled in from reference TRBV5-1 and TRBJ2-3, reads KAGVTQTPRYLIKTRGQQVTLSCSPISGHRSVSWYQQTPGQGLQFLFEYFSETQRNKGNFPGRFSGRQFSNSRSEMNVSTLELGDSALYLCASSFTSGTDTQYFGPGTRLTVL.